This TCR beta chain was captured by sequencing in a study of blood T cell repertoires in COVID-19. For the study at large: Sources were T cells, B-cell-depleted T cells, or PBMCs; the material itself was cDNA or gDNA.

The data were produced by immunoSEQ multiplex PCR, yet TCRdb's version contains in-frame clones alone and is incomplete. Among a few hundred thousand clones listed, approximately 85% were seen once. Study members were between roughly 18 and 89 years old and lived in 20 to 25 US regions. For recovered donors of Cohort 3, there were two negative PCRs, clearance, or symptom resolution. Germline-derived CDR1 and CDR2 are MGHRA and YSYEKL. The V gene end was trimmed by 7 bases and the J gene end by 6 bases; junction bases not matched to a gene: 8. This CDR3 has 13 amino acids. Input material: PBMCs or T cells enriched from blood (not recorded which). This clonotype was obtained from a man aged 25 to 45 who had recovered from COVID-19. This chain connects TRBV4-1 to TRBJ1-2; 7 bases fit TRBD1. The CDR3: CASNRGGLDGYTF. The CDR3 nucleotides are TGCGCCAGCAATCGAGGGGGCTTGGATGGCTACACCTTC.